The rows below give T cell receptor beta chains drawn from one sample of a study of beta chain features in type 1 diabetes. Method: immunoSEQ multiplex PCR; TCRdb's copy keeps in-frame clones and lacks some. The sample lists 200,000 to 250,000 clones, approximately 15% occurring once. Sequences were obtained from naive CD4+ T cells from blood. These receptors originate from a man in his thirties or forties with type 1 diabetes. Both conserved end residues are part of each CDR3.

j_call	v_call	cdr3_aa
TRBJ2-5	TRBV27	CASRKRTGRPQETQYF
TRBJ2-2	TRBV11-3	CASSMWGQNTGELFF
TRBJ2-7	TRBV30	CAWSRTASGRQTYEQYF
TRBJ1-1	TRBV29-1	CSVEREWSTEAFF
TRBJ2-6	TRBV4-1	CASSQSKLLGANVLTF
TRBJ2-7	TRBV12-1	CASSPSYEQYF
TRBJ1-5	TRBV29-1	CSALEGRDQPQHF
TRBJ2-6	TRBV19	CASSSGQKTSGANVLTF
TRBJ2-3	TRBV5-4	CASSIGQADTQYF
TRBJ2-2	TRBV6-5	CASGNRGITGELFF
TRBJ2-5	TRBV4-1	CASSQVGSGSGETQYF
TRBJ1-1	TRBV11-2	CASSPDRDTEAFF
TRBJ2-1	TRBV9	CASSVYGLAGGESSYNEQFF
TRBJ1-2	TRBV19	CASSTETGTVLGYTF
TRBJ2-3	TRBV5-1	CASSFWTASTDTQYF
TRBJ2-5	TRBV30	CAWSVLGLGETQYF
TRBJ2-3	TRBV19	CATLQDPFSTDTQYF
TRBJ2-7	TRBV25-1	CASSVWGGESVEQYF
TRBJ2-3	TRBV7-9	CASSSDRGGTDTQYF
TRBJ2-3	TRBV5-1	CASSLGLADSTDTQYF
TRBJ2-5	TRBV18	CASSPVDRGETQYF
TRBJ1-1	TRBV29-1	CSVAQGPNTEAFF
TRBJ2-2	TRBV5-1	CASRTSGTGELFF
TRBJ2-7	TRBV18	CASSPNNLQSYEQYF
TRBJ2-2	TRBV7-6	CASSLGQGATGELFF
TRBJ2-7	TRBV2	CAMVGAGITYEQYF
TRBJ1-2	TRBV7-2	CASSYTGTVGYGYTF
TRBJ2-1	TRBV5-6	CASSVVRDRGNEQFF
TRBJ2-1	TRBV4-1	CASSQDEGASSYNEQFF
TRBJ2-5	TRBV5-6	CASSLIQGGGETQYF
TRBJ2-7	TRBV30	CAWSGGNYEQYF
TRBJ2-1	TRBV5-1	CASGTGGLGNEQFF
TRBJ2-3	TRBV11-2	CASSPGLAGRVIADTQYF
TRBJ1-1	TRBV4-1	CASSQERGGTEAFF
TRBJ1-2	TRBV29-1	CSVEGTGFGSNYGYTF
TRBJ2-7	TRBV19	CASTPTGRSYEQYF
TRBJ1-1	TRBV30	CAWSRQGNTEAFF
TRBJ1-1	TRBV19	CASSGARKAFF
TRBJ1-4	TRBV6-6	CASTQGQAANEKLFF
TRBJ1-5	TRBV19	CASADRGGMPQHF
TRBJ1-6	TRBV30	CAWSEGNNSPLHF
TRBJ1-1	TRBV29-1	CSVRTGLNTEAFF
TRBJ1-1	TRBV7-9	CASSPGQGWTEAFF
TRBJ2-3	TRBV30	CAWGGWGQKTDTQYF
TRBJ2-7	TRBV29-1	CSGAGDSYEQYF
TRBJ1-2	TRBV7-9	CASSSFLTGGYTF
TRBJ2-1	TRBV7-9	CASSSRQNEQFF
TRBJ2-1	TRBV11-1	CASSPDGGGPYNEQFF
TRBJ1-2	TRBV6-5	CASSYPTGDSNYGYTF
TRBJ2-1	TRBV5-6	CASSFLGANYNEQFF
TRBJ2-1	TRBV12-5	CATRTSGTDEQFF
TRBJ2-1	TRBV15	CATSKSGSSNEQFF
TRBJ2-7	TRBV5-1	CASSAGQGSAREQYF
TRBJ1-1	TRBV9	CASSVGAKMNTEAFF
TRBJ1-3	TRBV5-4	CASSTGTASGNTIYF
TRBJ2-7	TRBV7-9	CASSSGLAGDAYEQYF
TRBJ1-2	TRBV2	CASRGTGSNYGYTF
TRBJ1-5	TRBV25-1	CASRAGGSNQPQHF
TRBJ2-5	TRBV2	CASSVDYQETQYF
TRBJ2-3	TRBV6-5	CASSNRGGGTDTQYF